These T cell receptor beta chains were read from a single sample in a study of T cells after yellow fever vaccination. TCRdb re-called the 5' RACE reads through MiXCR, storing one row per CDR3 protein. The repertoire consists of under 400,000 distinct CDR3 sequences, with 11% occurring once and the leading ten covering roughly 18%. Source: PBMCs, taken on the day of the first yellow fever vaccination. The receptors stem from a man aged 18-30 years who received the YFV17D yellow fever vaccine. The CDR3 runs from the conserved cysteine through the conserved F or W. D genes are given only for firm matches. Some rows have no size entry. The others give once, few or many, or a class for an expanded clone.

abundance,j_gene,v_gene,len,d_gene,CDR3aa,CDR3nt
few,TRBJ2-1,TRBV10-3,15,.,CAIRLQGSSYNEQFF,TGTGCCATCAGGCTACAGGGTAGCTCCTACAATGAGCAGTTCTTC
few,TRBJ2-1,TRBV18,15,.,CASSPRGGTYNEQFF,TGTGCCAGCTCACCCAGGGGGGGGACCTACAATGAGCAGTTCTTC
few,TRBJ2-5,TRBV7-2,15,TRBD2,CASSPGLADQETQYF,TGTGCCAGCAGCCCGGGACTAGCGGATCAAGAGACCCAGTACTTC
few,TRBJ2-3,TRBV5-1,17,TRBD2,CASSLVGSGGRTDTQYF,TGCGCCAGCAGCTTGGTGGGTAGCGGGGGCCGCACAGATACGCAGTATTTT
.,TRBJ2-7,TRBV25-1,11,.,CASSVLSRQYF,TGTGCCAGCAGTGTACTGTCACGGCAGTACTTC
.,TRBJ1-6,TRBV7-9,16,.,CASSLSTGGVNSPLHF,TGTGCCAGCAGCTTATCGACGGGGGGAGTTAATTCACCCCTCCACTTT
.,TRBJ2-5,TRBV20-1,15,.,CSASLFSGDQETQYF,TGCAGTGCTAGCCTATTCAGCGGAGACCAAGAGACCCAGTACTTC
few,TRBJ1-6,TRBV7-8,16,.,CASSINYGNRNSPLHF,TGTGCCAGCAGCATAAATTACGGAAACAGAAATTCACCCCTCCACTTT
many,TRBJ1-2,TRBV7-2,14,.,CASSAYGTDYGYTF,TGTGCCAGCAGCGCGTACGGGACGGATTATGGCTACACCTTC
.,TRBJ2-1,TRBV2,14,.,CASSERDGYNEQFF,TGTGCCAGCAGTGAACGGGACGGCTACAATGAGCAGTTCTTC
.,TRBJ2-3,TRBV4-1,17,.,CASSQFPRPQNTDTQYF,TGCGCCAGCAGCCAGTTCCCTAGACCTCAGAACACAGATACGCAGTATTTT
few,TRBJ2-2,TRBV5-1,17,TRBD1,CASSRGTGKQNTGELFF,TGCGCCAGCAGCCGTGGGACAGGGAAACAGAACACCGGGGAGCTGTTTTTT
.,TRBJ2-5,TRBV10-3,15,.,CAISLTELDQETQYF,TGTGCCATCAGTTTGACGGAGCTGGACCAAGAGACCCAGTACTTC
.,TRBJ2-3,TRBV5-1,16,TRBD1,CASSPGTGGFTDTQYF,TGCGCCAGCAGCCCGGGGACAGGGGGCTTCACAGATACGCAGTATTTT
.,TRBJ1-5,TRBV5-1,16,TRBD1,CASSLEGQGAGQPQHF,TGCGCCAGCAGCTTGGAGGGTCAGGGGGCCGGCCAGCCCCAGCATTTT
.,TRBJ1-1,TRBV5-4,14,.,CASSLQGTRFEAFF,TGTGCCAGCAGCTTACAGGGTACTAGGTTTGAAGCTTTCTTT
.,TRBJ2-1,TRBV24-1,15,.,CATSDSQDAYNEQFF,TGTGCCACCAGTGATTCTCAGGACGCTTACAATGAGCAGTTCTTC
few,TRBJ1-1,TRBV2,10,.,CASSERFAFF,TGTGCCAGCAGTGAACGGTTCGCTTTCTTT
few,TRBJ2-3,TRBV19,15,TRBD2,CASTIGRGATDTQYF,TGTGCCAGTACCATCGGGAGGGGGGCCACAGATACGCAGTATTTT
many,TRBJ1-4,TRBV12-3/TRBV12-4,16,TRBD1,CASSSDRHATNEKLFF,TGTGCCAGCAGTTCGGACAGGCATGCAACTAATGAAAAACTGTTTTTT
few,TRBJ2-7,TRBV6-5,16,TRBD2,CASSYSGTSGTYEQYF,TGTGCCAGCAGTTACTCAGGGACTAGCGGTACCTACGAGCAGTACTTC
.,TRBJ2-1,TRBV11-2,19,.,CASSFYPGPGTTSYNEQFF,TGTGCCAGCAGCTTTTACCCCGGACCCGGGACAACCTCCTACAATGAGCAGTTCTTC
.,TRBJ2-7,TRBV27,15,.,CASSLSGRGSLEQYF,TGTGCCAGCAGTTTATCCGGTCGGGGGAGCTTGGAGCAGTACTTC
.,TRBJ2-3,TRBV20-1,15,TRBD2,CSASRSTSGTDTQYF,TGCAGTGCTTCCCGTTCGACTAGCGGCACAGATACGCAGTATTTT
.,TRBJ2-1,TRBV12-3/TRBV12-4,14,.,CASSDGPSLNEQFF,TGTGCCAGCAGTGACGGCCCGAGCCTCAATGAGCAGTTCTTC
.,TRBJ1-2,TRBV20-1,15,.,CSARDFGQSLYGYTF,TGCAGTGCTAGAGATTTTGGACAATCGCTATATGGCTACACCTTC
.,TRBJ2-7,TRBV29-1,14,TRBD1,CSVEVRTGPYEQYF,TGCAGCGTTGAAGTCAGGACAGGCCCCTACGAGCAGTACTTC
few,TRBJ2-1,TRBV5-6,13,.,CASSLFYSSEQFF,TGTGCCAGCAGCTTGTTCTATAGCTCTGAGCAGTTCTTC
few,TRBJ2-7,TRBV20-1,13,.,CSARRLNSYEQYF,TGCAGTGCTAGACGGTTGAACTCCTACGAGCAGTACTTC
.,TRBJ2-3,TRBV20-1,18,TRBD2,CSATRTSGGTDLTDTQYF,TGCAGTGCTACCCGGACTAGCGGGGGGACAGACCTCACAGATACGCAGTATTTT